A selection of T cell receptor beta chains follows, all from one sample in a study of OX40 agonist ivuxolimab in advanced cancers. Here immunoSEQ multiplex PCR was the method, and the copy in TCRdb shows in-frame clones only, minus some. In the table there are some 82,000 clones, 94% of which are singletons. The input for sequencing was CD4+ or CD8+ T cells sorted from blood, taken in a trial of the OX40 agonist ivuxolimab. These receptors originate from an adult with an advanced solid tumor such as melanoma, head and neck, liver or kidney cancer. Both conserved end residues are part of each CDR3. A D gene is named only where the DNA matches it firmly. Not every row has a clone size; where given, it reads once, few, many or a size class.

J gene | D gene | clone size | V gene | CDR3 protein | CDR3 DNA
TRBJ2-1 | - | - | TRBV19 | CASSPLWQGQGEQFF | TGTGCCAGTAGCCCTCTCTGGCAGGGTCAGGGTGAGCAGTTCTTC
TRBJ2-3 | TRBD2 | - | TRBV4-2 | CASSFTSGRGDPTDTQYF | TGTGCCAGCAGCTTCACTAGCGGGAGAGGGGACCCCACAGATACGCAGTATTTT
TRBJ2-7 | TRBD2 | - | TRBV5-6 | CASSLYAGGDEQYF | TGTGCCAGCAGCTTGTACGCGGGAGGTGACGAGCAGTACTTC
TRBJ2-1 | TRBD1 | few | TRBV25-1 | CASRGTGYLMEQFF | TGTGCCAGCAGAGGGACAGGCTACTTAATGGAGCAGTTCTTC
TRBJ1-4 | TRBD1 | - | TRBV6-5 | CASSYSTGVEKLFF | TGTGCCAGCAGTTACTCGACAGGGGTCGAAAAACTGTTTTTT
TRBJ1-5 | - | - | TRBV5-8 | CASTTTATDQPQHF | TGTGCCAGCACCACGACAGCGACGGATCAGCCCCAGCATTTT
TRBJ1-5 | - | - | TRBV28 | CASSLIGRNQPQHF | TGTGCCAGCAGTTTAATAGGACGGAATCAGCCCCAGCATTTT
TRBJ1-2 | TRBD1 | - | TRBV28 | CASTWYDRGKEGYTF | TGTGCCAGCACCTGGTATGACAGGGGGAAGGAAGGCTACACCTTC
TRBJ2-1 | TRBD2 | - | TRBV5-1 | CASRPLRTSGTYEQFF | TGCGCCAGCCGCCCTTTAAGGACTAGCGGGACCTATGAGCAGTTCTTC
TRBJ2-7 | TRBD2 | - | TRBV11-1 | CASSLPSGRASYEQYF | TGTGCCAGCAGCTTACCTAGCGGGAGGGCCTCCTACGAGCAGTACTTC
TRBJ2-5 | - | - | TRBV28 | CASSPDFREWGKTQYF | TGTGCCAGCAGTCCCGATTTTAGGGAATGGGGAAAGACCCAGTACTTC
TRBJ1-5 | - | - | TRBV7-2 | CASSLVGPYNQPQHF | TGTGCCAGCAGCTTAGTGGGTCCCTACAATCAGCCCCAGCATTTT
TRBJ2-3 | - | - | TRBV27 | CASTLGWSGSTDTQYF | TGTGCCAGCACCTTGGGATGGAGCGGGAGCACAGATACGCAGTATTTT
TRBJ1-2 | - | - | TRBV4-3 | CASSQDSQGTYGYTF | TGCGCCAGCAGCCAAGATAGCCAGGGCACCTATGGCTACACCTTC
TRBJ1-2 | - | - | TRBV9 | CASSSGTSRSLF | TGTGCCAGCAGCTCTGGGACCTCCCGGTCTCTCTTC
TRBJ2-7 | - | - | TRBV9 | CASSSGTQPYEQYF | TGTGCCAGCAGCTCCGGGACCCAACCCTACGAGCAGTACTTC
TRBJ2-3 | TRBD1 | - | TRBV13 | CASSSDGTGGATQYF | TGTGCCAGCAGCTCCGATGGGACAGGGGGCGCCACGCAGTATTTT
TRBJ2-5 | - | - | TRBV10-2 | CASALTGPSVQETQYF | TGCGCCAGCGCTCTGACAGGTCCGAGTGTACAAGAGACCCAGTACTTC
TRBJ1-1 | - | - | TRBV9 | CASSVGNRMNTEAFF | TGTGCCAGCAGCGTAGGGAATAGAATGAACACTGAAGCTTTCTTT
TRBJ1-2 | - | - | TRBV11-2 | CASSLGGAYGYTF | TGTGCCAGCAGCTTAGGGGGAGCCTATGGCTACACCTTC
TRBJ2-7 | - | - | TRBV29-1 | CSVESLGEQYF | TGCAGCGTTGAAAGTCTAGGCGAGCAGTACTTC
TRBJ2-3 | TRBD2 | - | TRBV19 | CASSMRTSGTDTQYF | TGTGCCAGTAGTATGCGGACTAGCGGCACAGATACGCAGTATTTT
TRBJ1-2 | - | - | TRBV7-9 | CASSLAVLGDGYTF | TGTGCCAGCAGCTTAGCGGTGTTGGGGGATGGCTACACCTTC
TRBJ1-3 | - | - | TRBV4-2 | CASSLRGSGNTIYF | TGTGCCAGCAGCCTCAGGGGATCCGGAAACACCATATATTTT
TRBJ1-1 | - | - | TRBV6-1 | CASGGGIRDTEAFF | TGTGCCAGCGGAGGGGGGATCAGAGACACTGAAGCTTTCTTT
TRBJ1-2 | TRBD1 | - | TRBV30 | CAWSSKSIGQGTLGGYGYTF | TGTGCCTGGAGTTCAAAAAGTATAGGACAGGGGACGTTAGGGGGCTATGGCTACACCTTC
TRBJ2-1 | TRBD2 | - | TRBV28 | CASSGLAGAYNEQFF | TGTGCCAGCAGCGGACTAGCGGGAGCGTACAATGAGCAGTTCTTC
TRBJ2-5 | - | - | TRBV27 | CASGLVYPETQYF | TGTGCCAGCGGATTAGTCTACCCAGAGACCCAGTACTTC
TRBJ2-2 | - | - | TRBV19 | CASSSRGTGELFF | TGTGCCAGTAGTAGCAGGGGAACCGGGGAGCTGTTTTTT
TRBJ2-7 | - | - | TRBV11-2 | CASSLSVLSEQYF | TGTGCCAGCAGCCTGTCTGTACTCTCCGAGCAGTACTTC
TRBJ2-7 | TRBD2 | - | TRBV7-9 | CASSSGTSVVHEQYF | TGTGCCAGCAGCTCGGGGACTAGCGTTGTTCACGAGCAGTACTTC
TRBJ2-1 | - | - | TRBV7-3 | CASSPQGGDRIFEQFF | TGTGCCAGCAGCCCCCAGGGAGGGGACAGGATCTTTGAGCAGTTCTTC
TRBJ1-2 | - | once | TRBV6-6 | CASSYLASNYGYTF | TGTGCCAGCAGTTACCTTGCAAGTAACTATGGCTACACCTTC
TRBJ2-7 | - | - | TRBV19 | CASSSLYEQYF | TGTGCCAGTAGTTCCTTATACGAGCAGTACTTC
TRBJ1-1 | TRBD1 | - | TRBV4-3 | CASSQVHRGGTEAFF | TGCGCCAGCAGCCAAGTTCACAGGGGCGGGACTGAAGCTTTCTTT
TRBJ2-7 | - | - | TRBV7-9 | CASSLISGRVEQYF | TGTGCCAGCAGCTTAATCTCGGGCCGGGTCGAGCAGTACTTC
TRBJ1-1 | - | - | TRBV21-1 | CASPQGASRTEAFF | TGTGCCAGCCCCCAGGGGGCCTCGAGGACTGAAGCTTTCTTT
TRBJ2-1 | TRBD2 | - | TRBV27 | CASSLASGRAIHEQFF | TGTGCCAGCAGTTTAGCTAGCGGGAGGGCGATCCATGAGCAGTTCTTC
TRBJ2-3 | - | - | TRBV21-1 | CASSFFPDGYFTDTQYF | TGTGCCAGCAGCTTCTTCCCTGACGGATACTTCACAGATACGCAGTATTTT
TRBJ2-7 | TRBD1 | - | TRBV15 | CATSRSRDSYEQYF | TGTGCCACCAGCAGGAGCCGGGACAGTTACGAGCAGTACTTC
TRBJ2-7 | - | - | TRBV9 | CASSVGARGDEQYF | TGTGCCAGCAGCGTAGGAGCCAGGGGCGACGAGCAGTACTTC
TRBJ1-1 | TRBD1 | - | TRBV19 | CASRRDRDVNTEAFF | TGTGCCAGTAGAAGGGACAGGGATGTTAACACTGAAGCTTTCTTT
TRBJ2-1 | - | - | TRBV15 | CATSGVGGLDPAYNEQFF | TGTGCCACCAGCGGAGTGGGAGGTCTGGACCCAGCGTACAATGAGCAGTTCTTC
TRBJ1-2 | TRBD1 | - | TRBV6-5 | CATGTGGDGYTF | TGTGCCACCGGGACAGGGGGCGATGGCTACACCTTC
TRBJ2-1 | - | - | TRBV6-5 | CASSPDRPPYNEQFF | TGTGCCAGCAGTCCCGACAGGCCACCCTACAATGAGCAGTTCTTC